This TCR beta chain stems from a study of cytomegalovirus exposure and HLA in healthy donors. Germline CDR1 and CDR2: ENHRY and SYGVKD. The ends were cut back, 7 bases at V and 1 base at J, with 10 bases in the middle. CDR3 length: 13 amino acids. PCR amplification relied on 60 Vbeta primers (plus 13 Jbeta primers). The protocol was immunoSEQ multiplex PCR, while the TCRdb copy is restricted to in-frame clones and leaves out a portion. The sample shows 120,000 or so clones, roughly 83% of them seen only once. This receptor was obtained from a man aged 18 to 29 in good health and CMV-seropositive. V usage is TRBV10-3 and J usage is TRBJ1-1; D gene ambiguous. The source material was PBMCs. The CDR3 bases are TGTGCCATCATGGAACTAGAGAACACTGAAGCTTTCTTT. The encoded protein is CAIMELENTEAFF.